This passage covers 31 T cell receptor beta chains from one sample sequenced in a study of T cell changes during pregnancy in multiple sclerosis. Assay used: immunoSEQ multiplex PCR; TCRdb lists only in-frame clones, some missing. The sample consists of approximately 28,000 clones, 85% to 90% of them appearing once. Sample: CD8+ T cells from peripheral blood mononuclear cells, taken in the second trimester of pregnancy. The receptors derive from a female donor with multiple sclerosis, enrolled in a pregnancy study.

The V call is TRBV7-9, the J call TRBJ1-1; D not resolved. The V end was cut by 5 bases, the J end by 0 bases, with 10 bases between. The length of the CDR3 is 14 residues. In germline, CDR1 is SEHNR, CDR2 FQNEAQ (reference sequence). The CDR3 DNA follows: TGTGCCAGCAGCCCGTTAATGTTGAACACTGAAGCTTTCTTT. This gives the protein CASSPLMLNTEAFF.

The chain links TRBV27 to TRBJ1-2, with D hard to call. CDR1 and CDR2 (germline): MNHEY, SMNVEV (reference sequence). The CDR3 is 14 residues long. Trimming cost V 6 bases and J 2 bases, with 13 bases left between them. In nucleotides, the CDR3 is TGTGCCAGCAGCGCTACCCGAAAAAACTATGGCTACACCTTC. This codes for CASSATRKNYGYTF.

In its sample, this clone was seen a few times. This chain links TRBV4-2 with TRBJ1-1; the D gene is possibly TRBD1 (6 bases). The V end lost 5 bases, the J end lost 1 base, and 8 bases lay between the germline ends. The CDR3 covers 13 residues. Germline V lookup: CDR1 LGHNA, CDR2 YNFKEQ. The CDR3, as DNA: TGTGCCAGCAGCGAGGACAGGAACACTGAAGCTTTCTTT. It codes for CASSEDRNTEAFF.

This clone was recorded once. The chain recombines TRBV19 with TRBJ1-5; D gene ambiguous. Per germline, CDR1 LNHDA and CDR2 SQIVND (reference sequence). The CDR3 has 12 residues. Trimming took off 5 bases at V and 3 bases at J, with 5 bases between the two ends. CDR3 DNA sequence: TGTGCCAGTAGTCCCATCAATCAGCCCCAGCATTTT. It yields the protein CASSPINQPQHF.

The chain joins TRBV10-1 to TRBJ1-3, with D possibly TRBD1 on 5 matching bases. The germline V gene encodes CDR1 WNHNN and CDR2 SYGVQD (reference sequence). V lost 10 bases and J lost 0, with 13 bases in between. The length of the CDR3 is 14 residues. The DNA for the CDR3 is TGCGCCACGCAGACAGAGACCTCTGGAAACACCATATATTTT. Encoded protein: CATQTETSGNTIYF.

This chain connects TRBV14 to TRBJ1-2; D is unresolved. The germline gives CDR1 SGHDN, CDR2 FVKESK. The CDR3 extends over 16 amino acids. V was cut by 0 bases and J by 3 bases, with 14 bases left in between. CDR3 sequence: CASSQDSLVGYYGYTF. The CDR3 DNA follows: TGTGCCAGCAGCCAAGATTCTTTAGTTGGTTACTATGGCTACACCTTC.

The genes are TRBV10-3 and TRBJ2-7; TRBD2 matches at 10 bases. CDR1 is ENHRY and CDR2 is SYGVKD in the germline V gene. Unmatched junction bases numbered 6, after V lost 8 bases and J lost 5 bases. The CDR3 sequence is 13 residues long. CDR3: CAIPSGRADEQYF. The CDR3 DNA is TGTGCCATCCCAAGCGGGAGGGCCGACGAGCAGTACTTC.

The V gene is TRBV19, the J gene TRBJ2-1; 9 bases line up with TRBD2. The trim removed 9 bases at V and 4 bases at J, leaving 10 bases unmatched. The CDR3 has 15 amino acids. Looked up from germline, CDR1 is LNHDA and CDR2 is SQIVND (reference sequence). CDR3 loop: CASAVFSGGYNEQFF. Written as DNA, the CDR3 is TGTGCCAGCGCCGTCTTTAGCGGGGGTTACAATGAGCAGTTCTTC.

This clone has just a few counts. The chain has TRBV27 and TRBJ2-1, with 10 bases that match TRBD2. The CDR3 is made up of 13 amino acids. Trimming took 5 bases from V and 5 from J; bases not matched to a gene: 0. Germline V gives CDR1 MNHEY, CDR2 SMNVEV (reference sequence). The CDR3 loop reads CASSGTSDNEQFF. The DNA of the CDR3 is TGTGCCAGCAGTGGGACTAGCGACAATGAGCAGTTCTTC.

The chain is built from TRBV19 and TRBJ2-7, with 9 nucleotides matching TRBD2. This CDR3 has 15 amino acids. V lost 8 bases and J lost 2; bases outside the gene matches: 10. Looked up from germline, CDR1 is LNHDA and CDR2 is SQIVND (reference sequence). DNA of the CDR3: TGTGCCAGTCGTTGGGCGGGAGGGAATACCTACGAGCAGTACTTC. Translated, it gives CASRWAGGNTYEQYF. Full variable domain (missing parts from reference TRBV19 and TRBJ2-7): DGGITQSPKYLFRKEGQNVTLSCEQNLNHDAMYWYRQDPGQGLRLIYYSQIVNDFQKGDIAEGYSVSREKKESFPLTVTSAQKNPTAFYLCASRWAGGNTYEQYFGPGTRLTVT.

The chain links TRBV10-3 to TRBJ2-5; 9 nucleotides match TRBD2. Germline V gene lookup returns CDR1 ENHRY and CDR2 SYGVKD. The CDR3 runs to 17 residues. V dropped 7 bases and J dropped 1; count of bases not matched to a gene: 13. CDR3 residues: CAIKESVAGGVQETQYF. The DNA for the CDR3 is TGTGCCATCAAGGAAAGCGTGGCGGGAGGGGTCCAAGAGACCCAGTACTTC.

The chain has TRBV27 and TRBJ2-1; TRBD2 aligns across 7 bases. The CDR3 runs 15 residues. From germline, CDR1 is MNHEY and CDR2 SMNVEV (reference sequence). V lost 7 bases, J lost 8 bases, and 14 bases stayed unmatched. Written as DNA, the CDR3 is TGTGCCAGCACCAAATACCCGAGGACTAGGGATGAGCAGTTCTTC. Protein product: CASTKYPRTRDEQFF.

The chain combines TRBV28 with TRBJ2-7; 11 bases are a match to TRBD2. Looked up from germline, CDR1 is MDHEN and CDR2 is SYDVKM. The CDR3 contains 15 residues. V trimming: 6 bases; J trimming: 4 bases; junction bases outside the gene matches: 8. The CDR3 loop reads CASRNSGRALYEQYF. The DNA for the CDR3 is TGTGCCAGCAGAAATAGCGGGAGGGCGCTTTACGAGCAGTACTTC.

This chain joins TRBV5-1 and TRBJ1-4, with 9 bases lining up with TRBD1. CDR3 length: 15 amino acids. J was trimmed by 4 bases and V by 4 bases; bases with no gene match: 5. In germline, CDR1 is SGHRS, CDR2 YFSETQ. The CDR3 DNA follows: TGCGCCAGCAGCCTCGAGACAGGGGGTAATGAAAAACTGTTTTTT. Translation gives CASSLETGGNEKLFF.

This chain uses TRBV7-2 with TRBJ2-7, with 11 bases aligning to TRBD1. Germline V gene sequence: CDR1 SGHTA, CDR2 FQGNSA. J gave up 7 bases and V 1 base, and 6 bases lay outside the gene matches. This CDR3 has 15 amino acids. The CDR3 DNA sequence: TGTGCCAGCAGCTTAGATGGGACAGGGGGAGTGGAGCAGTACTTC. Amino acid sequence: CASSLDGTGGVEQYF.

This chain connects TRBV30 to TRBJ2-1, with D hard to call. Trimming left V 2 bases short and J 5 bases short, with 7 bases between. Per germline, CDR1 GTSNPN and CDR2 SVGIG (reference sequence). CDR3 length equals 12 residues. CDR3 residues: CAWSPINNEQFF. As DNA, the CDR3 is TGTGCCTGGAGTCCTATAAACAATGAGCAGTTCTTC.

The chain uses TRBV5-6 and TRBJ2-3; D remains unclear. The germline V gene encodes CDR1 SGHDT and CDR2 YYEEEE. Trimming took 2 bases from V and 2 from J, leaving 9 bases between them. The CDR3 loop spans 14 amino acids. The CDR3 coding sequence is TGTGCCAGCAGCTTATCTTACAACACAGATACGCAGTATTTT. The encoded protein is CASSLSYNTDTQYF.

The chain is built from TRBV11-3 and TRBJ2-7; 7 bases are shared with TRBD1. CDR3 length: 17 amino acids. Germline assignment: CDR1 SGHNT and CDR2 YENEEA. The trim removed 0 bases at V and 3 bases at J, leaving 11 bases unmatched. The CDR3 here is CASSLDLRQGSFYEQYF. Here the CDR3 DNA reads TGTGCCAGCAGCTTAGATCTAAGACAGGGAAGCTTCTACGAGCAGTACTTC. Filled out from reference TRBV11-3 and TRBJ2-7, the complete variable domain reads EAGVVQSPRYKIIEKKQPVAFWCNPISGHNTLYWYLQNLGQGPELLIRYENEEAVDDSQLPKDRFSAERLKGVDSTLKIQPAELGDSAVYLCASSLDLRQGSFYEQYFGPGTRLTVT.

V usage is TRBV29-1 and J usage is TRBJ2-7, with a weak D call TRBD1 (5 bases). Germline CDR1 is SQVTM and CDR2 is ANQGSEA. Trimming stripped 6 bases from V and 3 bases from J, with 12 bases between. This CDR3 contains 12 residues. CDR3 sequence: CSVTWGRYEQYF. CDR3 DNA: TGCAGCGTAACCTGGGGCCGCTACGAGCAGTACTTC.

This chain connects TRBV4-1 to TRBJ2-2; D perhaps matches TRBD1 (6 bases). Trimming removed 3 bases from V and 7 bases from J, with 15 bases in between. Germline V gene sequence: CDR1 MGHRA, CDR2 YSYEKL. This CDR3 region has 15 residues. CDR3 bases: TGCGCCAGCAGCCACAAAGGACAGCCTTACGGGGAGCTGTTTTTT. Protein product: CASSHKGQPYGELFF.

V is TRBV27 and J is TRBJ1-4, with a possible D match to TRBD1 (6 bases). Germline values: CDR1 MNHEY, CDR2 SMNVEV (reference sequence). The germline V and J ends were trimmed by 6 bases and 3 bases, with 17 bases remaining between them. The CDR3 is made up of 16 amino acids. CDR3 residues: CASSLRQAGSNEKLFF. Here the CDR3 DNA reads TGTGCCAGCAGCCTTCGACAGGCCGGCTCTAATGAAAAACTGTTTTTT.

The table lists this clone with a count of one. The chain uses TRBV27 and TRBJ2-1; 10 positions match TRBD2. The junction had 6 bases not matched to a gene; V was cut back by 9 bases and J by 4 bases. This CDR3 spans 14 amino acids. In germline, CDR1 is MNHEY, CDR2 SMNVEV (reference sequence). CDR3 residues: CASLAGAVYNEQFF. CDR3 DNA sequence: TGTGCCAGTCTAGCGGGGGCCGTTTACAATGAGCAGTTCTTC.

The V gene is TRBV6-5, the J gene TRBJ2-3; D unresolved. Between the trimmed V and J ends, which lost 2 bases and 0 bases, there was a span of 6 bases. Germline CDR1 reads MNHEY; CDR2 reads SVGAGI. The CDR3 is 14 residues long. As DNA, the CDR3 is TGTGCCAGCAGTTACCTTTCCAGCACAGATACGCAGTATTTT. Translating it yields CASSYLSSTDTQYF.

J is TRBJ2-7 and V is TRBV28, with TRBD2 matching over 12 bases. This CDR3 spans 18 amino acids. V dropped 7 bases and J dropped 4; count of bases not matched to a gene: 17. Germline V gives CDR1 MDHEN, CDR2 SYDVKM. CDR3 nucleotide sequence: TGTGCCAGCACTCCGCCGACAGGGAGACTAGCGGGAGTGTACGAGCAGTACTTC. Translated: CASTPPTGRLAGVYEQYF. The whole variable domain, remainder taken from reference TRBV28 and TRBJ2-7, is DVKVTQSSRYLVKRTGEKVFLECVQDMDHENMFWYRQDPGLGLRLIYFSYDVKMKEKGDIPEGYSVSREKKERFSLILESASTNQTSMYLCASTPPTGRLAGVYEQYFGPGTRLTVT.

CDR3 coding DNA: TGTGCCAGCAGTGAACAACTAGTAAACACCGGGGAGCTGTTTTTT. It translates to CASSEQLVNTGELFF. The chain couples TRBV2 to TRBJ2-2, with D perhaps TRBD2 (5 bases). Germline V gene data show CDR1 as SNHLY and CDR2 as FYNNEI. The V and J ends lost 2 bases and 2 bases respectively, with 9 bases between them. The CDR3 totals 15 residues.

The gene calls are TRBV7-2 and TRBJ2-7, with D possibly TRBD2 on 5 matching bases. Germline V lookup: CDR1 SGHTA, CDR2 FQGNSA. V dropped 0 bases and J dropped 7 bases, with 16 bases sitting between them. The CDR3 covers 15 residues. The CDR3 loop is CASSLAPLGSLEQYF. The DNA of the CDR3 is TGTGCCAGCAGCTTAGCGCCGTTGGGGAGCCTAGAGCAGTACTTC. The full variable domain, with the rest looked up from reference TRBV7-2 and TRBJ2-7, is GAGVSQSPSNKVTEKGKDVELRCDPISGHTALYWYRQSLGQGLEFLIYFQGNSAPDKSGLPSDRFSAERTGGSVSTLTIQRTQQEDSAVYLCASSLAPLGSLEQYFGPGTRLTVT.

The table lists this clone with a few counts. This chain joins TRBV7-9 and TRBJ1-1; D unclear. The CDR3 sequence is 13 residues long. Germline V gives CDR1 SEHNR, CDR2 FQNEAQ (reference sequence). V was clipped by 6 bases and J by 4 bases, with 12 bases between them. The CDR3 DNA reads TGTGCCAGCAGGGAGGGTGGCGGCACTGAAGCTTTCTTT. Amino acids: CASREGGGTEAFF.

V and J are TRBV6-6 and TRBJ2-3, with D possibly being TRBD2 (5 bases). The length of the CDR3 is 11 residues. V shed 8 bases and J shed 5 bases, with 8 bases lying between them. The V gene's germline CDR1 is MNHNY and CDR2 SVGAGI (reference sequence). The CDR3 loop reads CASRGEDTQYF. In DNA form, the CDR3 reads TGTGCCAGCCGGGGAGAAGATACGCAGTATTTT.

The V and J genes are TRBV7-9 and TRBJ2-7, with 8 bases lining up with TRBD1. Trimming took 1 base from V and 3 from J; bases not matched to a gene: 8. Germline CDR1 is SEHNR and CDR2 is FQNEAQ (reference sequence). The CDR3 has 16 residues. The CDR3: CASSLERRQGHYEQYF. CDR3 DNA: TGTGCCAGCAGCTTAGAGCGGAGACAGGGGCACTACGAGCAGTACTTC. The whole variable domain, filled in from reference TRBV7-9 and TRBJ2-7, reads DTGVSQNPRHKITKRGQNVTFRCDPISEHNRLYWYRQTLGQGPEFLTYFQNEAQLEKSRLLSDRFSAERPKGSFSTLEIQRTEQGDSAMYLCASSLERRQGHYEQYFGPGTRLTVT.

This rearrangement joins TRBV4-3 to TRBJ2-1; 13 nucleotides line up with TRBD2. Per the germline V gene, CDR1 is LGHNA and CDR2 is YSLEER. V was clipped by 6 bases and J by 7 bases; unmatched bases: 9. This CDR3 is 16 amino acids long. The CDR3: CASSTLLAGGRNEQFF. The CDR3 DNA sequence: TGCGCCAGCAGTACCCTACTAGCGGGAGGGCGGAATGAGCAGTTCTTC.

The rearrangement joins TRBV5-8 to TRBJ2-1, with a possible D match to TRBD1 (5 bases). The germline V gene has CDR1 SGHTS and CDR2 YDEGEE. Trimming removed 1 base from V and 0 bases from J, with 8 bases in between. The CDR3 sequence is 15 residues long. The chain's CDR3 is CASSLQGYSYNEQFF. DNA of the CDR3: TGTGCCAGCAGCTTGCAGGGCTACTCCTACAATGAGCAGTTCTTC. The variable domain in full, completed from reference TRBV5-8 and TRBJ2-1, reads EAGVTQSPTHLIKTRGQQATLRCSPISGHTSVYWYQQALGLGLQFLLWYDEGEERNRGNFPPRFSGRQFPNYSSELNVNALELEDSALYLCASSLQGYSYNEQFFGPGTRLTVL.